These T cell receptor beta chains were read from a single sample in a study of cytomegalovirus exposure and HLA in healthy donors. Clones were read by immunoSEQ multiplex PCR, and TCRdb kept only the in-frame ones, dropping some. The repertoire holds some 200,000 clones, with around 77% as singletons. Sequenced sample: PBMCs. The source is a female donor in good health and CMV-seronegative. The CDR3 runs from the conserved cysteine through the conserved F or W. The order of the fields is CDR3 DNA, CDR3 protein, V gene, J gene, CDR3 length, clone size, D gene. The D gene is left open where the match is weak. Rows give clone size only sometimes, using once, few, many, or a class for an expanded clone.

DNA: TGTGCCAGCACCATGACAGGGGGCCCCTACGAGCAGTACTTC; CDR3: CASTMTGGPYEQYF; V: TRBV28; J: TRBJ2-7; length: 14; size: once; D: TRBD1
DNA: TGTGCCAGCAGTGACACAGACAGGGAAGAGACCCAGTACTTC; CDR3: CASSDTDREETQYF; V: TRBV6-4; J: TRBJ2-5; length: 14; size: .; D: TRBD1
DNA: TGTGCCAGCAGCGTAGCTGTGGGGGGAGGAGAGTCCTATGGCTACACCTTC; CDR3: CASSVAVGGGESYGYTF; V: TRBV9; J: TRBJ1-2; length: 17; size: .; D: .
DNA: TGTGCCAGAAGCATAGACGGGACACTCACCGGGGAGCTGTTTTTT; CDR3: CARSIDGTLTGELFF; V: TRBV5-3; J: TRBJ2-2; length: 15; size: .; D: .
DNA: TGTGCCAGTACCTATGACGTCCTGACTTTC; CDR3: CASTYDVLTF; V: TRBV19; J: TRBJ2-6; length: 10; size: .; D: .
DNA: TGTGCCTGGAGCGCTACCTACGAGCAGTACTTC; CDR3: CAWSATYEQYF; V: TRBV30; J: TRBJ2-7; length: 11; size: .; D: .
DNA: TGTGCCAGTAGTATTTCTGGACTAGCGCTCTATAGCTCCTACAATGAGCAGTTCTTC; CDR3: CASSISGLALYSSYNEQFF; V: TRBV19; J: TRBJ2-1; length: 19; size: .; D: TRBD2
DNA: TGTGCCAGCAGCTCCAGGACAGGGCTGTCCCATGAGCAGTTCTTC; CDR3: CASSSRTGLSHEQFF; V: TRBV9; J: TRBJ2-1; length: 15; size: .; D: TRBD1
DNA: TGTGCCAGTAGTATTAACAGCTCACCAAATGAGCAGTTCTTC; CDR3: CASSINSSPNEQFF; V: TRBV19; J: TRBJ2-1; length: 14; size: .; D: .
DNA: TGTGCCAGTAGTATTTGGGGGGTTACTAATGAAAAACTGTTTTTT; CDR3: CASSIWGVTNEKLFF; V: TRBV19; J: TRBJ1-4; length: 15; size: .; D: .
DNA: TGTGCCAGCAGTGAGCGGGACAGGAATCAGCCCCAGCATTTT; CDR3: CASSERDRNQPQHF; V: TRBV2; J: TRBJ1-5; length: 14; size: .; D: TRBD1
DNA: TGTGCCAGCAGTTCTCCGACTAGCGCAATCTCCTACAATGAGCAGTTCTTC; CDR3: CASSSPTSAISYNEQFF; V: TRBV28; J: TRBJ2-1; length: 17; size: few; D: TRBD2
DNA: TGTGCCAGCATTGAGGGACACCTTAGCACAGATACGCAGTATTTT; CDR3: CASIEGHLSTDTQYF; V: TRBV2; J: TRBJ2-3; length: 15; size: .; D: .
DNA: TGTGCCACCAGCAGAGCCGGAGCTGACGAGCAGTACTTC; CDR3: CATSRAGADEQYF; V: TRBV15; J: TRBJ2-7; length: 13; size: .; D: .
DNA: TGTGCCACCAGCTCTCGGAGGGCCCGAGAGACCCAGTACTTC; CDR3: CATSSRRARETQYF; V: TRBV15; J: TRBJ2-5; length: 14; size: .; D: .
DNA: TGTGCCAGCAGTTTCTTTAAAGAGACCCAGTACTTC; CDR3: CASSFFKETQYF; V: TRBV28; J: TRBJ2-5; length: 12; size: .; D: .
DNA: TGTGCCAGCAGCCTGGGTGATGGACTAGCGGACTACTACAATGAGCAGTTCTTC; CDR3: CASSLGDGLADYYNEQFF; V: TRBV11-2; J: TRBJ2-1; length: 18; size: .; D: TRBD2
DNA: TGTGCCAGTAAGCGGGAGGGCCGCACAGATACGCAGTATTTT; CDR3: CASKREGRTDTQYF; V: TRBV6-5; J: TRBJ2-3; length: 14; size: few; D: TRBD2
DNA: TGCGCCAGCGGCCCGGGTAACAATGAGCAGTTCTTC; CDR3: CASGPGNNEQFF; V: TRBV10-1; J: TRBJ2-1; length: 12; size: .; D: .
DNA: TGTTCCAGCAGCTTAGTAGTTGAAAAACTGTTTTTT; CDR3: CSSSLVVEKLFF; V: TRBV7-9; J: TRBJ1-4; length: 12; size: few; D: .
DNA: TGCGCCAGCAGCCAGGACAGGGTTATCTCCTACGAGCAGTACTTC; CDR3: CASSQDRVISYEQYF; V: TRBV4-3; J: TRBJ2-7; length: 15; size: few; D: TRBD1
DNA: TGTGCCAGCAGTTACCTTTGGGGGGGGCAGAACACTGAAGCTTTCTTT; CDR3: CASSYLWGGQNTEAFF; V: TRBV6-7; J: TRBJ1-1; length: 16; size: .; D: .
DNA: TGTGCCAGCAGCGAGGGCCTTCAGGATGAGCAGTTCTTC; CDR3: CASSEGLQDEQFF; V: TRBV7-2; J: TRBJ2-1; length: 13; size: .; D: .
DNA: TGTGCCAGCACCCGTATGGAAACAGGGGGCAGTGGCTACACCTTC; CDR3: CASTRMETGGSGYTF; V: TRBV6-5; J: TRBJ1-2; length: 15; size: once; D: TRBD1
DNA: TGTGCCTGGGGCCGGGGAGGCACTTACAATGAGCAGTTCTTC; CDR3: CAWGRGGTYNEQFF; V: TRBV30; J: TRBJ2-1; length: 14; size: .; D: .
DNA: TGTGCCAGCAGCCGGGACTACCTGGACACAGATACGCAGTATTTT; CDR3: CASSRDYLDTDTQYF; V: TRBV13; J: TRBJ2-3; length: 15; size: .; D: TRBD2
DNA: TGTGCCAGTATAAGGACAGGGAACACCGGGGAGCTGTTTTTT; CDR3: CASIRTGNTGELFF; V: TRBV19; J: TRBJ2-2; length: 14; size: once; D: TRBD1
DNA: TGTGCCGGGGGTGGACAGGGGACACAGCCCCAGCATTTT; CDR3: CAGGGQGTQPQHF; V: TRBV19; J: TRBJ1-5; length: 13; size: .; D: TRBD1
DNA: TGTGCCAGCAGCCTGACAGGGTTTAATTCACCCCTCCACTTT; CDR3: CASSLTGFNSPLHF; V: TRBV28; J: TRBJ1-6; length: 14; size: .; D: TRBD1
DNA: TGTGCCAGCAGCCACTCAGACACCACTAACTATGGCTACACCTTC; CDR3: CASSHSDTTNYGYTF; V: TRBV11-1; J: TRBJ1-2; length: 15; size: .; D: .
DNA: TGTGCCTGGAGTGTACAGGGGTACCCTGAAAAACTGTTTTTT; CDR3: CAWSVQGYPEKLFF; V: TRBV30; J: TRBJ1-4; length: 14; size: .; D: TRBD1
DNA: TGTGCCAGCCCCCCCGCTGAAGCTTTCTTT; CDR3: CASPPAEAFF; V: TRBV14; J: TRBJ1-1; length: 10; size: .; D: .
DNA: TGTGCCAGCAGTGTGACTGGGGAGGGGGACGAGCAGTACTTC; CDR3: CASSVTGEGDEQYF; V: TRBV2; J: TRBJ2-7; length: 14; size: few; D: .
DNA: TGCGCCAGCAGCGAAGGGGGCTTGGATGAAAAACTGTTTTTT; CDR3: CASSEGGLDEKLFF; V: TRBV5-1; J: TRBJ1-4; length: 14; size: few; D: TRBD1
DNA: TGTGCCAGCAGCTTCAGTGGCTATGGCTACACCTTC; CDR3: CASSFSGYGYTF; V: TRBV7-9; J: TRBJ1-2; length: 12; size: .; D: .
DNA: TGTGCCAGCAGCTTCGGAGATTATAGCAATCAGCCCCAGCATTTT; CDR3: CASSFGDYSNQPQHF; V: TRBV5-8; J: TRBJ1-5; length: 15; size: few; D: .
DNA: TGTGCCAGCAGTTACTCCCCCGGGAACGAGCAGTACTTC; CDR3: CASSYSPGNEQYF; V: TRBV6-5; J: TRBJ2-7; length: 13; size: once; D: .
DNA: TGTGCCAGCAGTTTAGAGGCAGGGGTCATACACGAGCAGTACTTC; CDR3: CASSLEAGVIHEQYF; V: TRBV28; J: TRBJ2-7; length: 15; size: .; D: .
DNA: TGCGCCAGCAGCTTAGGCGGGGGGTCATACAATGAGCAGTTCTTC; CDR3: CASSLGGGSYNEQFF; V: TRBV5-1; J: TRBJ2-1; length: 15; size: .; D: TRBD2
DNA: TGTGCCAGCAGTTACTCGGGAGATTCAGGCTACGAGCAGTACTTC; CDR3: CASSYSGDSGYEQYF; V: TRBV6-5; J: TRBJ2-7; length: 15; size: .; D: .
DNA: TGTGCCAGCAGTTTAACGGTGACAGGGCAAAACACCATATATTTT; CDR3: CASSLTVTGQNTIYF; V: TRBV28; J: TRBJ1-3; length: 15; size: once; D: TRBD1
DNA: TGTGCCAGCAGCTTAGGCGGGGGGGGAGGAAGGGAAAAACTGTTTTTT; CDR3: CASSLGGGGGREKLFF; V: TRBV7-2; J: TRBJ1-4; length: 16; size: .; D: .
DNA: TGTGCCAGCAGCCTTACTGGAGCGGGAGCGTCGGGATACAATGAGCAGTTCTTC; CDR3: CASSLTGAGASGYNEQFF; V: TRBV5-4; J: TRBJ2-1; length: 18; size: once; D: TRBD2
DNA: TGTGCCAGCAGCTCCGCCCGACAGGCAGACAATGAGCAGTTCTTC; CDR3: CASSSARQADNEQFF; V: TRBV7-9; J: TRBJ2-1; length: 15; size: .; D: .
DNA: TGTGCCAGCAGTTGGGTTGGGCGCGAACTCTATGGCTACACCTTC; CDR3: CASSWVGRELYGYTF; V: TRBV28; J: TRBJ1-2; length: 15; size: .; D: .
DNA: TGCGCCAGCAAGGTCAGCGATATGAACACTGAAGCTTTCTTT; CDR3: CASKVSDMNTEAFF; V: TRBV10-2; J: TRBJ1-1; length: 14; size: .; D: .
DNA: TGCGCCAGCAGTGATCAAAGCGGGGGTTCGGCTATAGATGAGCAGTTCTTC; CDR3: CASSDQSGGSAIDEQFF; V: TRBV10-2; J: TRBJ2-1; length: 17; size: .; D: TRBD2
DNA: TGTGCTAGTGGGACGACTAGCGGGGATGAGCAGTTCTTC; CDR3: CASGTTSGDEQFF; V: TRBV12-5; J: TRBJ2-1; length: 13; size: .; D: TRBD2
DNA: TGTGCCAGTAGAGCCGGGACAGGGAAAATCCCAGATACGCAGTATTTT; CDR3: CASRAGTGKIPDTQYF; V: TRBV6-4; J: TRBJ2-3; length: 16; size: .; D: TRBD1
DNA: TGCGCCAGCAGCATCTGGACAGGGGGCGAAATGACTGAAGCTTTCTTT; CDR3: CASSIWTGGEMTEAFF; V: TRBV5-1; J: TRBJ1-1; length: 16; size: .; D: TRBD1
DNA: TGTGCCAGCAGTGACCCGGGGGGAGAGCGTGAGACCCAGTACTTC; CDR3: CASSDPGGERETQYF; V: TRBV2; J: TRBJ2-5; length: 15; size: .; D: TRBD2
DNA: TGTGCCAGCAGTTCCTCGGGGTCCCAAGAGACCCAGTACTTC; CDR3: CASSSSGSQETQYF; V: TRBV7-7; J: TRBJ2-5; length: 14; size: few; D: .